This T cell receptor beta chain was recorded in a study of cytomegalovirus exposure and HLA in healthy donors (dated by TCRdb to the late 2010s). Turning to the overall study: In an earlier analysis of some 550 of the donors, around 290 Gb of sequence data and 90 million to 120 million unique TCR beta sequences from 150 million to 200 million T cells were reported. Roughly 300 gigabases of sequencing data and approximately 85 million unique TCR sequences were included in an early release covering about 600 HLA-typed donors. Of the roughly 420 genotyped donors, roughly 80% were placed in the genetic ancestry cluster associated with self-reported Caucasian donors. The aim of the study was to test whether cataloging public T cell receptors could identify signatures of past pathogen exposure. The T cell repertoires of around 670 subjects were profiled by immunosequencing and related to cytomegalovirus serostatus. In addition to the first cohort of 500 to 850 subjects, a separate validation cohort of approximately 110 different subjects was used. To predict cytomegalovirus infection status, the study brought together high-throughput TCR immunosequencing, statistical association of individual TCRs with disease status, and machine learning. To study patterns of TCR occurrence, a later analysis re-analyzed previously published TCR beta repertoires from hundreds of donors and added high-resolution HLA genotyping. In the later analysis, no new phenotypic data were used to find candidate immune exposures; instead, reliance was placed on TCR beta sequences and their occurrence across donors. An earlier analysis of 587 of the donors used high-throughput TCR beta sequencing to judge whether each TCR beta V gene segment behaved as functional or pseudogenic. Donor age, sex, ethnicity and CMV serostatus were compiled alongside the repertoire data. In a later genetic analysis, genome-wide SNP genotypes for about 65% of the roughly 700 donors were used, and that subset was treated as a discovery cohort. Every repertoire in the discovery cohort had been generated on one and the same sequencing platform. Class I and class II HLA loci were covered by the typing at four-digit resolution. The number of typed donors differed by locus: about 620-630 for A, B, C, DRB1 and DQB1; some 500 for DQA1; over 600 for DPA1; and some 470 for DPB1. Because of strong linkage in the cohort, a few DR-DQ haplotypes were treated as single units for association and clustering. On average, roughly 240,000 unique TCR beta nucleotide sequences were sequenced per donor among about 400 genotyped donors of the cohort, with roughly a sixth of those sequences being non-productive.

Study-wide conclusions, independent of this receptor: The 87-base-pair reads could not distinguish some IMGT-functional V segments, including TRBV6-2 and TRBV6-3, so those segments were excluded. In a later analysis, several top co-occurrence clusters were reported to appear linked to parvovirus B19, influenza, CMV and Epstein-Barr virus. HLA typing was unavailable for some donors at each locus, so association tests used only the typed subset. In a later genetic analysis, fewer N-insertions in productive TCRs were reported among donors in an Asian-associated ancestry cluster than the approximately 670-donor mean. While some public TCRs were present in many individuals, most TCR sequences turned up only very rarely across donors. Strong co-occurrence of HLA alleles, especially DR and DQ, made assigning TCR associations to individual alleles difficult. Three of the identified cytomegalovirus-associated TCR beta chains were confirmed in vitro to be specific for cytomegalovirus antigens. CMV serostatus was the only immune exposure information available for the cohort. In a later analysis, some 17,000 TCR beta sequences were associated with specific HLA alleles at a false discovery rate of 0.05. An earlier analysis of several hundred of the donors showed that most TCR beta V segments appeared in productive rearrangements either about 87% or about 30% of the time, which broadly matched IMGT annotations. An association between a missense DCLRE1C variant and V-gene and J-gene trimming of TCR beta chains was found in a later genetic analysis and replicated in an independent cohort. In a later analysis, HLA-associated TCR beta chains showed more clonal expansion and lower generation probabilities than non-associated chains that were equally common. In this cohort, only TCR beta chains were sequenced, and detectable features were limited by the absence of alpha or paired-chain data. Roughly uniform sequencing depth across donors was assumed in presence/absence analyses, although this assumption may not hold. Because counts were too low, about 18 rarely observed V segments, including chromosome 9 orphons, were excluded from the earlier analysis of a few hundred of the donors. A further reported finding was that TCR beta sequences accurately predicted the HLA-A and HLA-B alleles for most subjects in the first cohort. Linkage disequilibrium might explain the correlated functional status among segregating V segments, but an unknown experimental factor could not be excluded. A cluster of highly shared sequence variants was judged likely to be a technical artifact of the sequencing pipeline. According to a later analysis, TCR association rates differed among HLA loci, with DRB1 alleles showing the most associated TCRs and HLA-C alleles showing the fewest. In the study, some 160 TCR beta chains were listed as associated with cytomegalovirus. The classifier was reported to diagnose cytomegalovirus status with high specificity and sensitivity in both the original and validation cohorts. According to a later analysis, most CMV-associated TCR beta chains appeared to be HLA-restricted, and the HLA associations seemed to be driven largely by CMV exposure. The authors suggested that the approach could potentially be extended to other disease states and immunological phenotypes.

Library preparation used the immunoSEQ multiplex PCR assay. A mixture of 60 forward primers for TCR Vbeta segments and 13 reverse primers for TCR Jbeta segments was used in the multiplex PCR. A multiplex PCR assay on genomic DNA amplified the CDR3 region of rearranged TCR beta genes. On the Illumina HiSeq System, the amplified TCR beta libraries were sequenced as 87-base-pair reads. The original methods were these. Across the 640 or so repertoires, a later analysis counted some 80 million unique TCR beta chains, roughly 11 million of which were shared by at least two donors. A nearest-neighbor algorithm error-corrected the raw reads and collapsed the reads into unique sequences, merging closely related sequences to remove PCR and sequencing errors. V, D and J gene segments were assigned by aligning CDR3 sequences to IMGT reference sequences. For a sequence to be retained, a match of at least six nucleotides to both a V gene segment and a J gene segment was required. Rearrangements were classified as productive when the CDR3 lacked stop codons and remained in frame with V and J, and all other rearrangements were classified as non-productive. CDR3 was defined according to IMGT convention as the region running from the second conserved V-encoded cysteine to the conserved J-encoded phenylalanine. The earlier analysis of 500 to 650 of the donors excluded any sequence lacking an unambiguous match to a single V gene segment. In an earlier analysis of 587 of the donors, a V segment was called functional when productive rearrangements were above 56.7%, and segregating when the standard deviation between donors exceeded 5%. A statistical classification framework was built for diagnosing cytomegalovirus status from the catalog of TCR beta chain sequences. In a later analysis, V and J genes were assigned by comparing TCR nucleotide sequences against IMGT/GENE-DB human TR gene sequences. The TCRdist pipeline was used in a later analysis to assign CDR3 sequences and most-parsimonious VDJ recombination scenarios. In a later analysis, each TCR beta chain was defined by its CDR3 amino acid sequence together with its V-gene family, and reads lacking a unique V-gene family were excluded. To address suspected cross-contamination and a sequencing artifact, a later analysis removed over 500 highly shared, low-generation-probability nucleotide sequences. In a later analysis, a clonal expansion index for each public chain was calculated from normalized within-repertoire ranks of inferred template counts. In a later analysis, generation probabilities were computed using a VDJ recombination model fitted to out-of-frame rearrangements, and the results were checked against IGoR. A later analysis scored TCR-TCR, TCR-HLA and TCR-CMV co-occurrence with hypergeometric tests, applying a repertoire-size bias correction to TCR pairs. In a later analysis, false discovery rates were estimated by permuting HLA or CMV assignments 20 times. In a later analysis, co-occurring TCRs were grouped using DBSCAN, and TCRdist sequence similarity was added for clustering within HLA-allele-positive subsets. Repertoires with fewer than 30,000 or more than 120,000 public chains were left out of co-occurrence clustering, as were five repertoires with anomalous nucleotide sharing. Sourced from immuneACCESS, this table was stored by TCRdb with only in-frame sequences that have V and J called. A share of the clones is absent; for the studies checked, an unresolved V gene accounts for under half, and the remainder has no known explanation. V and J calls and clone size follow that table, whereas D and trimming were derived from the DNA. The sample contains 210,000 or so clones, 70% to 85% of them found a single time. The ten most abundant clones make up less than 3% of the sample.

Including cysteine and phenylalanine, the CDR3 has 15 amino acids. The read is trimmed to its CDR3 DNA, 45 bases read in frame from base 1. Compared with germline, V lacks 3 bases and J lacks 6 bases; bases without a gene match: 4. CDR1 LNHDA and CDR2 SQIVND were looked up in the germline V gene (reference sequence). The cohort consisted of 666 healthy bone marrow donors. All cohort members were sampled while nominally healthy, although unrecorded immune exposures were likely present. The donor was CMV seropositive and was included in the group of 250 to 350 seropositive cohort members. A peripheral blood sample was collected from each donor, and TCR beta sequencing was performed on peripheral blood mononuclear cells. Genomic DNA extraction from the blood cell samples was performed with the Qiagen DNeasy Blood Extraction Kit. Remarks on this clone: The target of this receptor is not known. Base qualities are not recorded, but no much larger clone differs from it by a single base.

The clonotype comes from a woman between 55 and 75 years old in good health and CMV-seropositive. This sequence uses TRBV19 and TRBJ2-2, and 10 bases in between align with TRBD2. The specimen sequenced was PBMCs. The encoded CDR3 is CASSIFSGRAGELFF. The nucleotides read TGTGCCAGTAGTATCTTCAGCGGGAGGGCCGGGGAGCTGTTTTTT.